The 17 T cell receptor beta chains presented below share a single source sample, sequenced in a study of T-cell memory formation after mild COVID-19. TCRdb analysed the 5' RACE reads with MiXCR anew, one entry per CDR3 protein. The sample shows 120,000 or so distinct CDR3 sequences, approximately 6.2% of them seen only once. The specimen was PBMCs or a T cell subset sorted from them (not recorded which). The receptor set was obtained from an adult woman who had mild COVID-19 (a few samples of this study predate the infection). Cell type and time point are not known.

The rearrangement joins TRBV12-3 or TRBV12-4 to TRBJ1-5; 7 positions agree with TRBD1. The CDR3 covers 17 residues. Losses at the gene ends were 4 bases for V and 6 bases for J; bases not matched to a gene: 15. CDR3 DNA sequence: TGTGCCAGCAGTTACAGGGGACCGCCGAGTGGGAGTCAGCCCCAGCATTTT. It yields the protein CASSYRGPPSGSQPQHF.

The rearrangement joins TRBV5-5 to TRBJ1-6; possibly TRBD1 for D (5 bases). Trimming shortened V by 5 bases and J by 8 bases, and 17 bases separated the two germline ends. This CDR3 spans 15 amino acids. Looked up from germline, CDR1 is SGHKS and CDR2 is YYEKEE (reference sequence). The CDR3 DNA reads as TGTGCCAGCAGACGTGGGCCAGGGAATGATTCACCCCTCCACTTT. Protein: CASRRGPGNDSPLHF.

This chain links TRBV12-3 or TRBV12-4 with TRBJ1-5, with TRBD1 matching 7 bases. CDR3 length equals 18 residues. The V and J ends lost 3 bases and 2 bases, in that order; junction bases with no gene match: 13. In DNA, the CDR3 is TGTGCCAGCAGTTTTTTGGGACAGTGGACCCCTGGCAATCAGCCCCAGCATTTT. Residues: CASSFLGQWTPGNQPQHF.

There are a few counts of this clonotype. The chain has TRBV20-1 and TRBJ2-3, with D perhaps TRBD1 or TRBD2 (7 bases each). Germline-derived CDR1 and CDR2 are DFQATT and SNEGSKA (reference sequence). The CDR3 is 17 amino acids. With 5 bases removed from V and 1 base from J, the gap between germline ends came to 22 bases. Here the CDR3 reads CSASGGDSTSRTDTQYF. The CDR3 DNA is TGCAGTGCTTCAGGGGGGGACTCGACTAGCCGCACAGATACGCAGTATTTT.

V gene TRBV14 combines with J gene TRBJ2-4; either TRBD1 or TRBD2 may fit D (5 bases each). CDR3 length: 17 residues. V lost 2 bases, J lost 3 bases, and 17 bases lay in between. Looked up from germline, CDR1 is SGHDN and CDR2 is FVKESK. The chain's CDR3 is CASSQHRGSRGKNIQYF. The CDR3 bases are TGTGCCAGCAGCCAACACCGGGGCTCGCGTGGCAAAAACATTCAGTACTTC.

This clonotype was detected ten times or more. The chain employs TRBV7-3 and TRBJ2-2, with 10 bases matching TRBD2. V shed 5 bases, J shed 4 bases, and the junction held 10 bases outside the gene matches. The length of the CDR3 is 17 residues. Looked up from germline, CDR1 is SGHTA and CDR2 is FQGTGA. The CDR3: CASSETPSGSITGELFF. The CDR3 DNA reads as TGTGCCAGCAGCGAAACGCCTAGCGGGAGTATCACCGGGGAGCTGTTTTTT.

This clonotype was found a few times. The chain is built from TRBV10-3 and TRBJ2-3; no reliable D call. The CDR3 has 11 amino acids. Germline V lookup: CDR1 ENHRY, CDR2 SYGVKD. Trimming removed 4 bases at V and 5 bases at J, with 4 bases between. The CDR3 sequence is CAISAVDTQYF. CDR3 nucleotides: TGTGCCATCAGTGCCGTAGATACGCAGTATTTT.

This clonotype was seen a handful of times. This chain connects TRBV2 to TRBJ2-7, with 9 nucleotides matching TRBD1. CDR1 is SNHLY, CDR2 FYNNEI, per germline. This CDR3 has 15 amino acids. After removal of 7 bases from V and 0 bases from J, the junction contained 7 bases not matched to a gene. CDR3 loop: CASTELDRGSYEQYF. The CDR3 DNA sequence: TGTGCCAGCACCGAGCTGGACAGGGGCTCCTACGAGCAGTACTTC.

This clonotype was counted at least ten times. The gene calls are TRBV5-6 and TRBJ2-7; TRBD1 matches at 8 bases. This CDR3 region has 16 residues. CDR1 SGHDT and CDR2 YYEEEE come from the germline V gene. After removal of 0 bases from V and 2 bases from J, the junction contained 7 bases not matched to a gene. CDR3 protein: CASSLARTGLTYEQYF. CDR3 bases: TGTGCCAGCAGCTTGGCCAGGACAGGGCTTACCTACGAGCAGTACTTC.

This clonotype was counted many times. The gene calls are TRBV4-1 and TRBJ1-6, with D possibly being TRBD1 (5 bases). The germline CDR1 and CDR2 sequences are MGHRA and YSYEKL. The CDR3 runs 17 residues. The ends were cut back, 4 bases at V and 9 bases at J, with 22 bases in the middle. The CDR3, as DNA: TGCGCCAGCAGCCTCATACTCACAGGACCCGCAGGTTCACCCCTCCACTTT. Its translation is CASSLILTGPAGSPLHF.

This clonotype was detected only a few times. The CDR3 nucleotides are TGTGCCACCAGTGATTCCCGCCGGGGGAACACTGAAGCTTTCTTT. This gives the protein CATSDSRRGNTEAFF. The rearrangement joins TRBV24-1 to TRBJ1-1; D unclear. The V end lost 2 bases, the J end lost 1 base, and 10 bases lay between the germline ends. Looked up from germline, CDR1 is KGHDR and CDR2 is SFDVKD. There are 15 residues in the CDR3.

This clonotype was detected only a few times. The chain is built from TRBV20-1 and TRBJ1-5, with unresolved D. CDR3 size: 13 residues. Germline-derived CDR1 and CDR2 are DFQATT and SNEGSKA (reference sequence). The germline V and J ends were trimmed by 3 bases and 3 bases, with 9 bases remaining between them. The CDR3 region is CSASSDDNQPQHF. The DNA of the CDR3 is TGCAGTGCTAGTTCGGATGACAATCAGCCCCAGCATTTT.

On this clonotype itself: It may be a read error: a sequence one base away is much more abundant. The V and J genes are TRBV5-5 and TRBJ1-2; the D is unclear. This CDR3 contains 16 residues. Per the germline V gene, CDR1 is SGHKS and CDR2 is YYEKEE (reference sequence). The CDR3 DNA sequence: TGTACCAGCGCCCCCTTTAGCGTGTCCGAGGGCTATGGCTACACCTTC. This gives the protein CTSAPFSVSEGYGYTF. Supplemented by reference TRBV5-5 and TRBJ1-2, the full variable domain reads DAGVTQSPTHLIKTRGQQVTLRCSPISGHKSVSWYQQVLGQGPQFIFQYYEKEERGRGNFPDRFSARQFPNYSSELNVNALLLGDSALYLCTSAPFSVSEGYGYTFGSGTRLTVV.

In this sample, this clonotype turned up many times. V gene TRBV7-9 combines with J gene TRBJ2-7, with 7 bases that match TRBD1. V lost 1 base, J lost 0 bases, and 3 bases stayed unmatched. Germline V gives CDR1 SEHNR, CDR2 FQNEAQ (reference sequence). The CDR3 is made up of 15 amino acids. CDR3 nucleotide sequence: TGTGCCAGCAGCTTAGGGACAGGAGGCTCCTACGAGCAGTACTTC. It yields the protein CASSLGTGGSYEQYF.

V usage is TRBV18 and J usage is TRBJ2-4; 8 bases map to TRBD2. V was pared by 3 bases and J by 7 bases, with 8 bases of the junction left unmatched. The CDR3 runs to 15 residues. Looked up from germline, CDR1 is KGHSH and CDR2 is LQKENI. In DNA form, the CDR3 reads TGTGCCAGCTCACCTCCGGTAGGCGGGAGGAACATTCAGTACTTC. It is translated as CASSPPVGGRNIQYF.

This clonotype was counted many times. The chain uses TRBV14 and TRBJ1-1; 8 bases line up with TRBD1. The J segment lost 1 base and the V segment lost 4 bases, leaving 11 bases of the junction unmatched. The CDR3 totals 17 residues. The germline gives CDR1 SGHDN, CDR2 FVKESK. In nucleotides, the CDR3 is TGTGCCAGCAGCCTTTCACGGACAGGGAACAGGAACACTGAAGCTTTCTTT. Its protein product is CASSLSRTGNRNTEAFF.

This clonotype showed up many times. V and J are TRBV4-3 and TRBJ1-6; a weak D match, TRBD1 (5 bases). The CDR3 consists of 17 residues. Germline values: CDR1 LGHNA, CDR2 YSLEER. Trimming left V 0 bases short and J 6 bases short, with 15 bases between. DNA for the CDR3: TGCGCCAGCAGCCAAGATGGCAGGGCAGGTTCTAATTCACCCCTCCACTTT. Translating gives CASSQDGRAGSNSPLHF.